The 20 T cell receptor beta chains below were found in one sample sequenced in a study of PD-L1 blockade in urothelial cancer. The method was immunoSEQ multiplex PCR; TCRdb's version includes in-frame clones alone and lacks a portion of them. The table includes some 77,000 clones, approximately 90% detected once. Sequencing was performed on PBMCs, taken around atezolizumab (anti-PD-L1) treatment. Receptor source: a woman in her sixties or seventies with urothelial cancer.

This clone was recorded only once. The chain uses TRBV6-5 and TRBJ2-7; 8 bases fit TRBD1. V lost 5 bases to trimming and J lost 7 bases; unmatched junction nucleotides: 13. CDR3 length equals 15 residues. The V gene's germline CDR1 is MNHEY and CDR2 SVGAGI. CDR3 nucleotides: TGTGCCAGCAGTGCCCGAGGACAGGGACGGAGAGAGCAGTACTTC. Its translation: CASSARGQGRREQYF.

This clone was seen a few times. The chain is built from TRBV19 and TRBJ2-7; TRBD2 aligns across 10 bases. Germline V gives CDR1 LNHDA, CDR2 SQIVND (reference sequence). There are 18 residues in the CDR3. Germline trimming cut 10 bases from V and 3 bases from J; bases unmatched to any gene: 21. CDR3 loop: CATKSIRTSGPGRYEQYF. The CDR3 DNA sequence: TGTGCCACCAAAAGCATAAGGACTAGCGGCCCCGGGCGCTACGAGCAGTACTTC.

This chain links TRBV11-2 with TRBJ1-2; no definite D call. CDR1 is SGHAT and CDR2 is FQNNGV in the germline V gene. The CDR3 contains 15 residues. The V gene lost 5 bases and the J gene lost 1 base, with 14 bases spanning the gap. For the CDR3, the DNA is TGTGCCAGCAGCCGCGATGACGGGATTAACTATGGCTACACCTTC. Protein product: CASSRDDGINYGYTF.

This chain links TRBV7-8 with TRBJ1-5; D uncertain. This CDR3 region has 15 residues. With 2 bases removed from V and 2 bases from J, the gap between germline ends came to 10 bases. The germline CDR1 and CDR2 sequences are SGHVS and FQNEAQ. The CDR3 sequence: CASSLREAGNQPQHF. Here the CDR3 DNA reads TGTGCCAGCAGCTTAAGGGAGGCGGGCAATCAGCCCCAGCATTTT.

This chain uses TRBV30 with TRBJ2-3; 8 bases map to TRBD1. The germline gives CDR1 GTSNPN, CDR2 SVGIG (reference sequence). The CDR3 consists of 15 residues. Trimming removed 4 bases from V and 3 bases from J; junction bases left unmatched: 9. The CDR3 coding sequence is TGTGCCTGGACGACCGGGACAGGTTATACAGATACGCAGTATTTT. Encoded protein: CAWTTGTGYTDTQYF.

This clone appeared a single time. The V call is TRBV14, the J call TRBJ2-7; 10 bases fit TRBD1. This CDR3 comprises 17 residues. J gave up 3 bases and V 4 bases, and 12 bases lay outside the gene matches. Per the germline V gene, CDR1 is SGHDN and CDR2 is FVKESK. The CDR3 bases are TGTGCCAGCAGCCCCCGGGACAGGGGCCGGCTCTACTACGAGCAGTACTTC. The encoded protein is CASSPRDRGRLYYEQYF.

The chain carries TRBV6-5 and TRBJ2-7; 11 nucleotides match TRBD1. The CDR3 runs to 13 residues. Unmatched junction bases numbered 3, after V lost 6 bases and J lost 5 bases. Per germline, CDR1 MNHEY and CDR2 SVGAGI. The CDR3 reads CASSRTGGDEQYF. The CDR3 DNA sequence: TGTGCCAGCAGCCGGACAGGGGGCGACGAGCAGTACTTC.

This clone occurred a few times. The rearrangement uses TRBV18 and TRBJ1-2; 10 bases are a match to TRBD1. V lost 1 base, J lost 4 bases, and 6 bases stayed unmatched. The germline gives CDR1 KGHSH, CDR2 LQKENI. The CDR3 length is 16 residues. CDR3 residues: CASSPLSRTGGYGYTF. CDR3 nucleotides: TGTGCCAGCTCACCACTATCGCGGACAGGGGGCTATGGCTACACCTTC.

V gene TRBV5-1 combines with J gene TRBJ2-2; a weak D match, TRBD1 (6 bases). V was cut by 0 bases and J by 0 bases, with 9 bases left in between. CDR1 and CDR2 from the germline V gene are SGHRS and YFSETQ. The CDR3 spans 16 residues. In DNA form, the CDR3 reads TGCGCCAGCAGCTTGGTCGACAGGCCGAACACCGGGGAGCTGTTTTTT. Amino acid sequence: CASSLVDRPNTGELFF. The full variable domain, completed using reference TRBV5-1 and TRBJ2-2, is KAGVTQTPRYLIKTRGQQVTLSCSPISGHRSVSWYQQTPGQGLQFLFEYFSETQRNKGNFPGRFSGRQFSNSRSEMNVSTLELGDSALYLCASSLVDRPNTGELFFGEGSRLTVL.

The CDR3 here is CASSLVYGNKNTIYF. The CDR3 coding sequence is TGTGCCAGCAGCTTAGTATATGGCAACAAAAACACCATATATTTT. The genes are TRBV7-2 and TRBJ1-3; D remains unclear. The CDR3 has 15 amino acids. V was shortened by 1 base and J by 6 bases, with 13 bases between the two germline ends. Germline V gene sequence: CDR1 SGHTA, CDR2 FQGNSA. Variable domain in full (rest from reference TRBV7-2 and TRBJ1-3): GAGVSQSPSNKVTEKGKDVELRCDPISGHTALYWYRQSLGQGLEFLIYFQGNSAPDKSGLPSDRFSAERTGGSVSTLTIQRTQQEDSAVYLCASSLVYGNKNTIYFGEGSWLTVV.

The rearrangement links TRBV7-3 to TRBJ2-2, with 9 positions matching TRBD2. V was pared by 5 bases and J by 8 bases, with 6 bases of the junction left unmatched. CDR3 length: 14 amino acids. Germline V gives CDR1 SGHTA, CDR2 FQGTGA. This chain's CDR3 is CASSLGLAAGELFF. CDR3 coding DNA: TGTGCCAGCAGCCTGGGACTAGCTGCGGGGGAGCTGTTTTTT.

This chain connects TRBV18 to TRBJ2-7; the match to TRBD1 covers 7 bases. V gave up 3 bases and J gave up 3 bases; unmatched junction bases: 11. Looked up from germline, CDR1 is KGHSH and CDR2 is LQKENI. The CDR3 extends over 16 amino acids. CDR3 in amino acids: CASSPRAPHRGYEQYF. The CDR3 DNA reads TGTGCCAGCTCACCGCGCGCACCCCACAGGGGCTACGAGCAGTACTTC.

The rearrangement joins TRBV19 to TRBJ1-2, with D possibly TRBD1 on 6 matching bases. Germline assignment: CDR1 LNHDA and CDR2 SQIVND (reference sequence). V was trimmed by 3 bases and J by 3 bases, leaving 23 bases between them. This CDR3 is 18 amino acids long. CDR3 in amino acids: CASSMDSLRMGWDYGYTF. For the CDR3, the DNA is TGTGCCAGTAGTATGGACAGTCTCCGAATGGGATGGGACTATGGCTACACCTTC.

This chain joins TRBV11-3 and TRBJ2-2; D possibly corresponds to TRBD1 (6 bases). The CDR3 has 15 amino acids. In germline, CDR1 is SGHNT, CDR2 YENEEA. The V gene lost 3 bases and the J gene lost 7 bases, with 15 bases spanning the gap. The CDR3 here is CASSFEQGQVGELFF. The DNA of the CDR3 is TGTGCCAGCAGCTTCGAGCAGGGACAAGTCGGGGAGCTGTTTTTT.

The chain links TRBV10-3 to TRBJ1-2, with D maybe TRBD1 (6 bases). The CDR3 is 15 residues long. The germline V gene encodes CDR1 ENHRY and CDR2 SYGVKD. V lost 6 bases and J lost 0, with 14 bases in between. The CDR3 bases are TGTGCCATCAGGCCTGGACAGTCAACTAACTATGGCTACACCTTC. Translation: CAIRPGQSTNYGYTF.

The chain has TRBV7-2 and TRBJ1-5; a possible D gene is TRBD1 (5 bases). The CDR3 loop spans 14 amino acids. Per the germline V gene, CDR1 is SGHTA and CDR2 is FQGNSA. Trimming stripped 0 bases from V and 7 bases from J, with 10 bases between. As DNA, the CDR3 is TGTGCCAGCAGCTTAGCCCTGGGGGGGCAGCCCCAGCATTTT. Translating gives CASSLALGGQPQHF. Together with reference TRBV7-2 and TRBJ1-5, the CDR3 gives the full variable domain: GAGVSQSPSNKVTEKGKDVELRCDPISGHTALYWYRQSLGQGLEFLIYFQGNSAPDKSGLPSDRFSAERTGGSVSTLTIQRTQQEDSAVYLCASSLALGGQPQHFGDGTRLSIL.

The gene calls are TRBV2 and TRBJ2-3; 9 bases line up with TRBD2. This CDR3 has 16 residues. The ends lost 6 bases at V and 6 bases at J; junction bases unmatched: 13. Germline-derived CDR1 and CDR2 are SNHLY and FYNNEI. DNA of the CDR3: TGTGCCAGCAGCGACCTTAGGGGCGGGGGGGCGGATACGCAGTATTTT. Translating gives CASSDLRGGGADTQYF.

This clone has just one count. V is TRBV6-6 and J is TRBJ2-3, with D possibly TRBD1 on 5 matching bases. V lost 0 bases and J 5 bases, leaving 15 bases between the germline ends. Germline CDR1 and CDR2: MNHNY and SVGAGI (reference sequence). The CDR3 is 16 amino acids. For the CDR3, the DNA is TGTGCCAGCAGTTACTCGAATCCGACCACAGGAGATACGCAGTATTTT. It encodes CASSYSNPTTGDTQYF.

The rearrangement joins TRBV11-3 to TRBJ1-2; 10 nucleotides align to TRBD1. J was trimmed by 6 bases and V by 5 bases; bases with no gene match: 6. Germline V gene data show CDR1 as SGHNT and CDR2 as YENEEA. The CDR3 extends over 14 amino acids. CDR3 amino acids: CASSKDRGDDGYTF. Written as DNA, the CDR3 is TGTGCCAGCAGCAAGGACAGGGGGGATGATGGCTACACCTTC. Supplemented by reference TRBV11-3 and TRBJ1-2, the full variable domain reads EAGVVQSPRYKIIEKKQPVAFWCNPISGHNTLYWYLQNLGQGPELLIRYENEEAVDDSQLPKDRFSAERLKGVDSTLKIQPAELGDSAVYLCASSKDRGDDGYTFGSGTRLTVV.

This clone has only one observation. The rearrangement uses TRBV5-1 and TRBJ2-3; TRBD2 is a possible D gene (6 bases). CDR3 length equals 16 residues. Germline V gene sequence: CDR1 SGHRS, CDR2 YFSETQ. V was shortened by 5 bases and J by 0 bases, with 16 bases between the two germline ends. Here the CDR3 reads CASRTLPGTSTDTQYF. The CDR3 DNA reads as TGCGCCAGCAGGACGCTGCCAGGGACTAGCACAGATACGCAGTATTTT.